One TCR beta chain is described in this entry. Its antigen is undetermined. V lost 4 bases and J lost 0, with 11 bases in between. CDR3 length equals 14 residues. In germline, CDR1 is SGHNT, CDR2 YYREEE (reference sequence). Profiling relied on immunoSEQ multiplex PCR, and the TCRdb table lists in-frame clones only, not all of them. The sample has 45,000 to 50,000 clones, around 90% seen once. This sample is drawn from a study of OX40 agonist ivuxolimab in advanced cancers. Study summary: Dosing consisted of intravenous ivuxolimab at 0.01 to 10 mg/kg every 2 weeks. Having had anti-PD-1, anti-PD-L1 or anti-CTLA-4 therapy before was allowed, and approximately 40% had some.

Overall study results and limits: At doses 0.1 to 3.0 mg/kg, CD4+ and CD8+ clones expanded. The authors did not determine the antigen specificity of the expanded peripheral T cells.

The gene calls are TRBV5-4 and TRBJ2-7; D is ambiguous. This TCR derives from an adult with an advanced solid tumor such as melanoma, head and neck, liver or kidney cancer. The material was CD4+ or CD8+ T cells sorted from blood, obtained in a trial of the OX40 agonist ivuxolimab. The CDR3 spells CASSVGSGSYEQYF. CDR3 DNA sequence: TGTGCCAGCAGCGTGGGAAGTGGCTCCTACGAGCAGTACTTC.